These 22 T cell receptor beta chains were sequenced from one sample in a study of T cell responses to AZD1222 COVID-19 vaccine. TCRdb keeps only in-frame clones here, not all; method: immunoSEQ multiplex PCR. The table has some 200,000 clones, roughly 90% seen once; the top ten hold 0.99%. The sample in question was peripheral blood, obtained on day 0 of AZD1222 vaccination. Source of these receptors: an adult in good health.

The chain recombines TRBV6-1 with TRBJ1-2, with TRBD1 matching 7 bases. J gave up 6 bases and V 2 bases, and 9 bases lay outside the gene matches. From germline, CDR1 is MNHNS and CDR2 SASEGT. The CDR3 covers 15 residues. The CDR3 is CASSERQGRFHGYTF. CDR3 coding DNA: TGTGCCAGCAGTGAACGACAGGGAAGGTTCCATGGCTACACCTTC.

This clone has a single count. The rearrangement uses TRBV15 and TRBJ2-2; no reliable D call. Trimming cost V 4 bases and J 4 bases, with 13 bases left between them. The CDR3 is 15 amino acids. Germline V gene sequence: CDR1 LNHNV, CDR2 YYDKDF (reference sequence). In nucleotides, the CDR3 is TGTGCCACCAGCAACCCCGGCAGGACCACCGGGGAGCTGTTTTTT. This sequence encodes CATSNPGRTTGELFF. Variable domain in full (rest from reference TRBV15 and TRBJ2-2): DAMVIQNPRYQVTQFGKPVTLSCSQTLNHNVMYWYQQKSSQAPKLLFHYYDKDFNNEADTPDNFQSRRPNTSFCFLDIRSPGLGDTAMYLCATSNPGRTTGELFFGEGSRLTVL.

The V and J genes are TRBV6-6 and TRBJ2-7; TRBD1 agrees at 8 bases. The CDR3 is 12 residues long. Germline lookup yields CDR1 MNHNY and CDR2 SVGAGI (reference sequence). V dropped 8 bases and J dropped 4; count of bases not matched to a gene: 4. CDR3 protein: CASEDREYEQYF. As DNA, the CDR3 is TGTGCCAGCGAGGACAGGGAATACGAGCAGTACTTC.

The V and J genes are TRBV7-2 and TRBJ2-1, with D uncertain. CDR1 and CDR2 (germline): SGHTA, FQGNSA. The CDR3 consists of 15 residues. V was shortened by 5 bases and J by 3 bases, with 14 bases between the two germline ends. CDR3: CASSPSGHHYNEQFF. DNA for the CDR3: TGTGCCAGCAGCCCAAGTGGCCACCACTACAATGAGCAGTTCTTC. Complete variable domain (other parts from reference TRBV7-2 and TRBJ2-1): GAGVSQSPSNKVTEKGKDVELRCDPISGHTALYWYRQSLGQGLEFLIYFQGNSAPDKSGLPSDRFSAERTGGSVSTLTIQRTQQEDSAVYLCASSPSGHHYNEQFFGPGTRLTVL.

This clone is a singleton in its sample. The chain uses TRBV6-5 and TRBJ2-7; 11 bases map to TRBD2. The CDR3 loop spans 14 amino acids. J was trimmed by 2 bases and V by 6 bases; bases with no gene match: 3. CDR1 is MNHEY, CDR2 SVGAGI, per germline. CDR3 DNA: TGTGCCAGCAGCTTAGCGGGGGGGGCCTACGAGCAGTACTTC. Encoded protein: CASSLAGGAYEQYF.

This clone was detected a few times. The chain joins TRBV9 to TRBJ1-6; D is uncertain. In germline, CDR1 is SGDLS, CDR2 YYNGEE. Trimming pared 0 bases from V and 0 bases from J, leaving 7 bases between. The CDR3 has 16 residues. The CDR3 reads CASSVGVSSYNSPLHF. CDR3 bases: TGTGCCAGCAGCGTAGGGGTCAGCTCCTATAATTCACCCCTCCACTTT.

The chain employs TRBV9 and TRBJ1-3, with no clear D. Looked up from germline, CDR1 is SGDLS and CDR2 is YYNGEE. The length of the CDR3 is 13 residues. Trimming took 5 bases from V and 2 from J, leaving 8 bases between them. The CDR3 bases are TGTGCCAGCAGTGAAAATGCTGGAAACACCATATATTTT. Translated, it gives CASSENAGNTIYF.

The rearrangement joins TRBV10-3 to TRBJ2-5, with TRBD1 matching over 8 bases. The V gene end was trimmed by 5 bases and the J gene end by 5 bases; junction bases not matched to a gene: 10. The CDR3 is 15 amino acids. Per germline, CDR1 ENHRY and CDR2 SYGVKD. CDR3 sequence: CAISPRQGFGETQYF. The CDR3 region has the DNA TGTGCCATCAGTCCTAGACAGGGGTTTGGGGAGACCCAGTACTTC.

This clone was counted a single time. The chain recombines TRBV7-9 with TRBJ2-7; D ambiguous. CDR1 SEHNR and CDR2 FQNEAQ come from the germline V gene (reference sequence). V was clipped by 5 bases and J by 1 base, with 12 bases between them. The CDR3 runs 14 residues. CDR3 in amino acids: CASSPSTHSYEQYF. CDR3 bases: TGTGCCAGCAGCCCGTCGACTCATTCCTACGAGCAGTACTTC.

This clone was seen a few times. The chain recombines TRBV24-1 with TRBJ2-2; D ambiguous. V was shortened by 10 bases and J by 2 bases, with 16 bases between the two germline ends. The length of the CDR3 is 15 residues. Germline V lookup: CDR1 KGHDR, CDR2 SFDVKD. The CDR3 coding sequence is TGTGCCACGAACGATGGACGGATAAACACCGGGGAGCTGTTTTTT. Translation gives CATNDGRINTGELFF.

This clone was seen just once. The V call is TRBV6-1, the J call TRBJ2-1; TRBD2 is a possible D gene (6 bases). The CDR3 is made up of 14 amino acids. Trimming left V 1 base short and J 3 bases short, with 7 bases between. CDR1 and CDR2 (germline): MNHNS, SASEGT. This chain's CDR3 is CASSEGGVYNEQFF. In nucleotides, the CDR3 is TGTGCCAGCAGTGAAGGCGGGGTCTACAATGAGCAGTTCTTC.

The chain employs TRBV5-1 and TRBJ2-5; 8 bases fit TRBD1. Germline CDR1 is SGHRS and CDR2 is YFSETQ. The CDR3 runs to 16 residues. The trim removed 4 bases at V and 2 bases at J, leaving 10 bases unmatched. CDR3 amino acids: CASSPASGQGQETQYF. The DNA of the CDR3 is TGCGCCAGCAGCCCCGCATCCGGACAGGGACAAGAGACCCAGTACTTC.

V gene TRBV5-1 combines with J gene TRBJ2-3; D is uncertain. This CDR3 region has 14 residues. Trimming took off 0 bases at V and 2 bases at J, with 7 bases between the two ends. Germline assignment: CDR1 SGHRS and CDR2 YFSETQ. CDR3 in amino acids: CASSLGQHTDTQYF. The DNA of the CDR3 is TGCGCCAGCAGCTTGGGCCAGCACACAGATACGCAGTATTTT.

The chain couples TRBV18 to TRBJ1-5; 11 bases are shared with TRBD1. The CDR3 sequence is 16 residues long. The V and J ends lost 4 bases and 1 base, in that order; junction bases with no gene match: 3. Germline CDR1 KGHSH, CDR2 LQKENI. The CDR3 loop is CASSRGQGGSNQPQHF. The CDR3 coding sequence is TGTGCCAGCTCACGGGGACAGGGGGGAAGCAATCAGCCCCAGCATTTT.

The chain links TRBV5-1 to TRBJ1-2, with TRBD1 matching over 9 bases. This CDR3 is 16 amino acids long. Trimming cost V 1 base and J 4 bases; bases outside gene matches: 8. The V gene's germline CDR1 is SGHRS and CDR2 YFSETQ. CDR3 nucleotide sequence: TGCGCCAGCAGCTTGTCGGGACAGGGACAAGGCTATGGCTACACCTTC. It encodes CASSLSGQGQGYGYTF.

This clone was picked up a small number of times. The chain uses TRBV7-9 and TRBJ1-2; D is unclear. Trimming left V 2 bases short and J 3 bases short, with 7 bases between. The CDR3 has 13 residues. CDR1 and CDR2 (germline): SEHNR, FQNEAQ (reference sequence). The CDR3 DNA is TGTGCCAGCAGCTTAACCGTAGACTATGGCTACACCTTC. This gives the protein CASSLTVDYGYTF. Full variable domain (rest looked up from reference TRBV7-9 and TRBJ1-2): DTGVSQNPRHKITKRGQNVTFRCDPISEHNRLYWYRQTLGQGPEFLTYFQNEAQLEKSRLLSDRFSAERPKGSFSTLEIQRTEQGDSAMYLCASSLTVDYGYTFGSGTRLTVV.

The chain uses TRBV19 and TRBJ1-5; D gene unclear. From germline, CDR1 is LNHDA and CDR2 SQIVND (reference sequence). With 1 base removed from V and 3 bases from J, the gap between germline ends came to 7 bases. CDR3 size: 14 residues. DNA for the CDR3: TGTGCCAGTAGTATAGTCGACCACAATCAGCCCCAGCATTTT. It translates to CASSIVDHNQPQHF.

For this clone: The junction and the germline gene differ at one end; a read error may be behind it. The chain links TRBV2 to TRBJ2-1, with TRBD2 matching over 8 bases. CDR1 is SNHLY and CDR2 is FYNNEI in the germline V gene. The CDR3 runs to 15 residues. CDR3 sequence reads: CASSEEGGGLNEQFF. In nucleotides, the CDR3 is TGTGCCAGCAGCGAAGAAGGCGGGGGGTTAAATGAGCAGTTCTTC.

This chain connects TRBV28 to TRBJ1-4; D is ambiguous. This CDR3 has 15 residues. Trimming left V 6 bases short and J 2 bases short, with 13 bases between. CDR1 and CDR2 (germline): MDHEN, SYDVKM. CDR3 DNA: TGTGCCAGCAGGTTCCTCCTGAACACTAATGAAAAACTGTTTTTT. It encodes CASRFLLNTNEKLFF.

The chain joins TRBV14 to TRBJ2-7; tentatively, D is TRBD1 or TRBD2 (5 bases each). Germline V lookup: CDR1 SGHDN, CDR2 FVKESK. The CDR3 spans 15 residues. The germline V and J ends were trimmed by 4 bases and 3 bases, with 16 bases remaining between them. The chain's CDR3 is CASSRAAGTLYEQYF. The CDR3 DNA reads as TGTGCCAGCAGCCGGGCGGCAGGGACCCTCTACGAGCAGTACTTC.

This clone appeared a single time. For the CDR3, the DNA is TGTGCCAGTAGTAAGGACAATAGCAATCAGCCCCAGCATTTT. As protein: CASSKDNSNQPQHF. V and J are TRBV19 and TRBJ1-5, with TRBD1 as a possible D gene (5 bases). The germline CDR1 and CDR2 sequences are LNHDA and SQIVND (reference sequence). The CDR3 runs to 14 residues. Between the trimmed V and J ends, which lost 4 bases and 0 bases, there was a span of 7 bases.

This chain links TRBV28 with TRBJ1-6; 8 positions match TRBD1. The CDR3 consists of 15 residues. Germline trimming cut 2 bases from V and 7 bases from J; bases unmatched to any gene: 4. Germline-derived CDR1 and CDR2 are MDHEN and SYDVKM. The CDR3 is CASSLEDRANSPLHF. CDR3 DNA sequence: TGTGCCAGCAGTTTAGAGGACAGGGCAAATTCACCCCTCCACTTT.